This passage covers 17 T cell receptor beta chains from one sample sequenced in a study of blood T cell repertoires in COVID-19. Profiled with immunoSEQ multiplex PCR; TCRdb holds only in-frame clones, not every one. The sample lists about 240,000 clones, 85% seen once, with around 6.5% in the top ten. The material sequenced was peripheral blood. The source is a woman aged 55-70 years with active or convalescent COVID-19.

The V gene is TRBV5-1, the J gene TRBJ2-3; 8 bases map to TRBD2. V shed 4 bases, J shed 1 base, and the junction held 8 bases outside the gene matches. This CDR3 has 16 residues. CDR1 SGHRS and CDR2 YFSETQ come from the germline V gene. In DNA form, the CDR3 reads TGCGCCAGCAGCCCCCCGGCAGCGGGGGGCACAGATACGCAGTATTTT. Its protein is CASSPPAAGGTDTQYF.

The CDR3 here is CATSSSGTSISEAFF. The CDR3, as DNA: TGTGCCACCAGCAGTAGCGGGACATCCATATCTGAAGCTTTCTTT. The chain carries TRBV15 and TRBJ1-1, with D perhaps matching TRBD1 (6 bases). The CDR3 runs to 15 residues. The V and J ends lost 3 bases and 6 bases respectively, with 17 bases between them. Germline V gene data show CDR1 as LNHNV and CDR2 as YYDKDF (reference sequence).

This sequence joins TRBV20-1 and TRBJ2-1, with D possibly being TRBD2 (5 bases). Between the trimmed V and J ends, which lost 3 bases and 2 bases, there was a span of 14 bases. This CDR3 is built from 15 residues. Per germline, CDR1 DFQATT and CDR2 SNEGSKA (reference sequence). This CDR3 is CSASNPSGPYNEQFF. CDR3 DNA sequence: TGCAGTGCTAGTAATCCGAGCGGCCCCTACAATGAGCAGTTCTTC.

The V and J genes are TRBV3-1 (or the pseudogene TRBV3-2) and TRBJ2-7; weak D call: TRBD2 (6 bases). Trimming removed 3 bases at V and 5 bases at J, with 11 bases between. This CDR3 contains 13 residues. Germline V gene data show CDR1 as LGHDT and CDR2 as YNNKEL (reference sequence). DNA of the CDR3: TGTGCCAGCAGCCACCTGGCGGGGAACGAGCAGTACTTC. It is translated as CASSHLAGNEQYF.

The chain combines TRBV2 with TRBJ2-5; tentatively, D is TRBD1 (5 bases). This CDR3 has 15 residues. The germline gives CDR1 SNHLY, CDR2 FYNNEI. V was trimmed by 6 bases and J by 1 base, leaving 15 bases between them. CDR3 sequence: CASRPRASGQETQYF. CDR3 bases: TGTGCCAGCAGGCCCAGGGCTTCCGGCCAAGAGACCCAGTACTTC.

The J gene is TRBJ1-1, the V gene TRBV5-1; 8 bases map to TRBD1. The CDR3 sequence is 13 residues long. The ends lost 3 bases at V and 4 bases at J; junction bases unmatched: 2. CDR1 and CDR2 (germline): SGHRS, YFSETQ. Here the CDR3 reads CASSWTGTTEAFF. The CDR3 DNA reads TGCGCCAGCAGCTGGACAGGGACCACTGAAGCTTTCTTT.

The V call is TRBV11-2, the J call TRBJ1-1; the match to TRBD1 covers 7 bases. CDR1 is SGHAT and CDR2 is FQNNGV in the germline V gene. The CDR3 is made up of 14 amino acids. The J segment lost 7 bases and the V segment lost 1 base, leaving 6 bases of the junction unmatched. CDR3: CASSLAGGQVEAFF. The DNA for the CDR3 is TGTGCCAGCAGCTTAGCAGGGGGGCAAGTTGAAGCTTTCTTT.

This rearrangement joins TRBV2 to TRBJ2-1; 7 bases align to TRBD1. V gave up 4 bases and J gave up 4 bases; unmatched junction bases: 7. The germline V gene encodes CDR1 SNHLY and CDR2 FYNNEI. This CDR3 spans 15 amino acids. The CDR3 DNA reads TGTGCCAGCAGTGTATGGGCAGGGGGTTACAATGAGCAGTTCTTC. Translation gives CASSVWAGGYNEQFF.

In this sample, this clone turned up once. CDR3: CASSETVGVGGETQYF. CDR3 DNA: TGTGCCAGCAGTGAAACGGTTGGGGTCGGGGGGGAGACCCAGTACTTC. The chain recombines TRBV2 with TRBJ2-5, with 7 bases fitting TRBD2. Germline V CDR1 and CDR2: SNHLY, FYNNEI. The V gene end was trimmed by 2 bases and the J gene end by 5 bases; junction bases not matched to a gene: 11. The CDR3 extends over 16 amino acids.

V is TRBV4-2 and J is TRBJ1-1; D is unresolved. Germline V lookup: CDR1 LGHNA, CDR2 YNFKEQ. With 5 bases removed from V and 0 bases from J, the gap between germline ends came to 16 bases. The CDR3 is made up of 16 amino acids. The CDR3 sequence: CASSSSQWALNTEAFF. The CDR3 nucleotides are TGTGCCAGCAGCTCCTCTCAGTGGGCCCTGAACACTGAAGCTTTCTTT.

The CDR3, as DNA: TGTGCCAGTAGTATAACAGGGAAGGACACTGAAGCTTTCTTT. It is translated as CASSITGKDTEAFF. The chain is built from TRBV19 and TRBJ1-1; TRBD1 is a possible D gene (6 bases). The CDR3 totals 14 residues. Germline V CDR1 and CDR2: LNHDA, SQIVND (reference sequence). The V end lost 2 bases, the J end lost 3 bases, and 10 bases lay between the germline ends.

This clone was seen a few times. The genes are TRBV19 and TRBJ2-5, with 9 bases lining up with TRBD1. The CDR3 runs to 15 residues. V lost 7 bases and J lost 5; bases outside the gene matches: 11. In germline, CDR1 is LNHDA, CDR2 SQIVND (reference sequence). CDR3: CASNGRDRVGETQYF. CDR3 nucleotide sequence: TGTGCCAGTAACGGCAGGGACAGGGTCGGGGAGACCCAGTACTTC.

This chain uses TRBV28 with TRBJ1-2; 10 nucleotides match TRBD1. With V trimmed by 10 bases and J by 2 bases, 7 bases remained unmatched. CDR1 and CDR2 (germline): MDHEN, SYDVKM. The CDR3 has 14 residues. The CDR3 sequence: CANQTGGLNYGYTF. In DNA form, the CDR3 reads TGTGCCAACCAGACAGGGGGCCTAAACTATGGCTACACCTTC.

The V gene is TRBV11-3, the J gene TRBJ1-2; TRBD1 matches 8 bases. Trimming cost V 5 bases and J 0 bases; bases outside gene matches: 5. There are 15 residues in the CDR3. Looked up from germline, CDR1 is SGHNT and CDR2 is YENEEA. CDR3 sequence reads: CASSPRTGPNYGYTF. The DNA of the CDR3 is TGTGCCAGCAGCCCCCGGACAGGGCCTAACTATGGCTACACCTTC.

The V gene is TRBV10-2, the J gene TRBJ1-5; D might be TRBD1 (5 bases). Trimming left V 1 base short and J 1 base short, with 11 bases between. Germline V gene data show CDR1 as WSHSY and CDR2 as SAAADI. The CDR3 covers 16 residues. This CDR3 reads CASSEFEGVSNQPQHF. CDR3 DNA sequence: TGCGCCAGCAGTGAGTTCGAAGGGGTCAGCAATCAGCCCCAGCATTTT.

The V and J genes are TRBV5-5 and TRBJ1-3, with a weak D call TRBD1 (5 bases). The ends were cut back, 1 base at V and 3 bases at J, with 11 bases in the middle. There are 15 residues in the CDR3. Germline values: CDR1 SGHKS, CDR2 YYEKEE (reference sequence). CDR3 nucleotide sequence: TGTGCCAGCAGCTTGATCGGCAGGGATGGAAACACCATATATTTT. This codes for CASSLIGRDGNTIYF. The full variable domain, in which reference TRBV5-5 and TRBJ1-3 provide the parts outside the CDR3, is DAGVTQSPTHLIKTRGQQVTLRCSPISGHKSVSWYQQVLGQGPQFIFQYYEKEERGRGNFPDRFSARQFPNYSSELNVNALLLGDSALYLCASSLIGRDGNTIYFGEGSWLTVV.

V usage is TRBV10-2 and J usage is TRBJ1-6; 9 bases fit TRBD1. With 3 bases clipped from V and 10 bases from J, the junction kept 7 bases outside the gene matches. The CDR3 is 15 amino acids. Germline V gene sequence: CDR1 WSHSY, CDR2 SAAADI. The CDR3 bases are TGCGCCAGCAGTGATACAGGGGGCGCAGCCTCACCCCTCCACTTT. Translated, it gives CASSDTGGAASPLHF.